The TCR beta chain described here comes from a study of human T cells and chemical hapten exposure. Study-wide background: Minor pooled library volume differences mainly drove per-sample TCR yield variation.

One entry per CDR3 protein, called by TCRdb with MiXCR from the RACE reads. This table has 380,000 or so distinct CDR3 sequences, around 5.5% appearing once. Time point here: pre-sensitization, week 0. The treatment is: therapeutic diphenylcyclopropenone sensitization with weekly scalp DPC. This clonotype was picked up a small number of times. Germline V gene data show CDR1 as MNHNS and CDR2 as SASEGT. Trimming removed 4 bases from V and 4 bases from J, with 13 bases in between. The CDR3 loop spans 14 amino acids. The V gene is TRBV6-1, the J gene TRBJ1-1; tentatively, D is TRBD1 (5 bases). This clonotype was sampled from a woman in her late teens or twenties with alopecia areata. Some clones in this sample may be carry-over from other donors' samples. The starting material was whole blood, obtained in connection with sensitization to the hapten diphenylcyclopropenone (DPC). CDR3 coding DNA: TGTGCCAGCAGTGTGACGGGGGTGAGCACTGAAGCTTTCTTT. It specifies CASSVTGVSTEAFF.